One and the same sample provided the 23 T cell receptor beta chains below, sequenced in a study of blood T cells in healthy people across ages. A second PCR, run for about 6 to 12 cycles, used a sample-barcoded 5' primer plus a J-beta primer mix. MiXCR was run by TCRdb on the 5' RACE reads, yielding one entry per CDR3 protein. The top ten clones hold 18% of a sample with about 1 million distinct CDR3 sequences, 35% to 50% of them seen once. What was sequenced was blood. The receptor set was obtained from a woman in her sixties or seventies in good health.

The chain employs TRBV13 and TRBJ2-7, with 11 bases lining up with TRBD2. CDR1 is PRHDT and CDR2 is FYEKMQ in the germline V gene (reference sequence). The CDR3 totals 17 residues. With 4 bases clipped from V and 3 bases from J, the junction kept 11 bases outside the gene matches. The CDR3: CASSSRSTSGSLYEQYF. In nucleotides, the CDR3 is TGTGCCAGCAGCTCCCGATCTACTAGCGGGAGCCTCTACGAGCAGTACTTC.

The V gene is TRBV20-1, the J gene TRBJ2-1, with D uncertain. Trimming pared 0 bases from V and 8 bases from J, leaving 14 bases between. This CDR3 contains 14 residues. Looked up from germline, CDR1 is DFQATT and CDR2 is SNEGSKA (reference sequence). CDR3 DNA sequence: TGCAGTGCTAGAGATACCCTGGGTTGGGATGAGCAGTTCTTC. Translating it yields CSARDTLGWDEQFF.

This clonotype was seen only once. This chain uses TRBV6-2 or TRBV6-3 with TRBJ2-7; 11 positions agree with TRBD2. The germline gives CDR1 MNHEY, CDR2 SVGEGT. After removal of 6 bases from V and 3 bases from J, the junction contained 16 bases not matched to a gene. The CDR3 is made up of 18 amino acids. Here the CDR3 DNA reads TGTGCCAGCAGGGGCTTGGGACTAGCGGACGAGAGTTTCTACGAGCAGTACTTC. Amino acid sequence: CASRGLGLADESFYEQYF.

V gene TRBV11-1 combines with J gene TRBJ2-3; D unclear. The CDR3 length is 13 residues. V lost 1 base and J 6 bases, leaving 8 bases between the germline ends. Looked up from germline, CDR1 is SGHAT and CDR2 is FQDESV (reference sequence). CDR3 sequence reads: CASSLVVGDTQYF. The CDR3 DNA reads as TGTGCCAGCAGCTTAGTAGTGGGTGATACGCAGTATTTT.

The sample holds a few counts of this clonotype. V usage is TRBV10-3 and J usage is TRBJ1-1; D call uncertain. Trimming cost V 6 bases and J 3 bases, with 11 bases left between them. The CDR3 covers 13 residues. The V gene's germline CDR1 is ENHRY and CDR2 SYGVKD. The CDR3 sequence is CAIRESLYTEAFF. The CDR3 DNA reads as TGTGCCATCAGGGAATCGTTATACACTGAAGCTTTCTTT.

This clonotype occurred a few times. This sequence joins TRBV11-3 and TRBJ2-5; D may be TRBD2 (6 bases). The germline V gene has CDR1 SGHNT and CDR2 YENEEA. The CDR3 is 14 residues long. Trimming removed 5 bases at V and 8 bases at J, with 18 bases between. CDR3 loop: CASSPSGSSQTQYF. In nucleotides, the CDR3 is TGTGCCAGCAGCCCCTCCGGGAGTAGCCAAACCCAGTACTTC.

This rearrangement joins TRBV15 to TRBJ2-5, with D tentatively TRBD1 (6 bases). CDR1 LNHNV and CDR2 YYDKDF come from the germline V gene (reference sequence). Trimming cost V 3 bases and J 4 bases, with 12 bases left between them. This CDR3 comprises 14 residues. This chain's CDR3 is CATSSRGSGETQYF. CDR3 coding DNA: TGTGCCACCAGCAGTAGGGGGTCGGGAGAGACCCAGTACTTC.

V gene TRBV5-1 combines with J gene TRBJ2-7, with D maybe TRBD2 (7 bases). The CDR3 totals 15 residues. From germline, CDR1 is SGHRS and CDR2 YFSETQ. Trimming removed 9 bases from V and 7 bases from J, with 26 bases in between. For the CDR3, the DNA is TGCGCCACCTCCCGGGGGGCCTTCGACCCGGATGAGCAGTACTTC. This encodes CATSRGAFDPDEQYF.

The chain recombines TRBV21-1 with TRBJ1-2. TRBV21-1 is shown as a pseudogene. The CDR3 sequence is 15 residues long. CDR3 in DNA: TGTGCCAGCAGCATCCCTGGACTCTACGCCCTGGGCTACACCTTC. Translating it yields CASSIPGLYALGYTF.

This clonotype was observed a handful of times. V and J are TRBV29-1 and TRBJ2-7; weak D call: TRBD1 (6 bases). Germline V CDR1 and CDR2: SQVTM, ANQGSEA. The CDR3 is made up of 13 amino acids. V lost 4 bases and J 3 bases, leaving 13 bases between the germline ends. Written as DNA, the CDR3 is TGCAGCGTTGGAGCCGTGGACAGCTACGAGCAGTACTTC. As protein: CSVGAVDSYEQYF.

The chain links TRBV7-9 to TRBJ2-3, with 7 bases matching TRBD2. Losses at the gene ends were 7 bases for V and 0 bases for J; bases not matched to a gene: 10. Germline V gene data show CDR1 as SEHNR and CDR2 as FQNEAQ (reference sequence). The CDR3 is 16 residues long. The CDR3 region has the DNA TGTGCCAGCACCTCCCTGACTAGCTATAGCACAGATACGCAGTATTTT. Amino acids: CASTSLTSYSTDTQYF.

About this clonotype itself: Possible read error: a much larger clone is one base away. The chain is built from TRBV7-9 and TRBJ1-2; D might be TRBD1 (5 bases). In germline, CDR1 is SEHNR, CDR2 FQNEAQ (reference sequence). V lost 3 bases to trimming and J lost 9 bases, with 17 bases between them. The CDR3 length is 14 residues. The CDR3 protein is CASSLRAGLWSYTF. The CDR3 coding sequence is TGTGCCAGCAGCTTGCGGGCAGGGCTCTGGAGCTACACCTTC.

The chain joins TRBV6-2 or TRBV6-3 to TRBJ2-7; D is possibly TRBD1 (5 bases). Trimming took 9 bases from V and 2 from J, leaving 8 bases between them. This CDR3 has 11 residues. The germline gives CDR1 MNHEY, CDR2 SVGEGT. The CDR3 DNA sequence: TGTGCCAGTTGGGGCACCTACGAGCAGTACTTC. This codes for CASWGTYEQYF.

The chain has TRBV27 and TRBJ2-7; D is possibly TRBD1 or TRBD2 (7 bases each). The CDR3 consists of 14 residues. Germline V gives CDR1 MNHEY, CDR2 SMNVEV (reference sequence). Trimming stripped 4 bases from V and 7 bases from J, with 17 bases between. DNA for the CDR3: TGTGCCAGCAGTTCCAGGGGGGGGGTATTGGAGCAGTACTTC. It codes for CASSSRGGVLEQYF.

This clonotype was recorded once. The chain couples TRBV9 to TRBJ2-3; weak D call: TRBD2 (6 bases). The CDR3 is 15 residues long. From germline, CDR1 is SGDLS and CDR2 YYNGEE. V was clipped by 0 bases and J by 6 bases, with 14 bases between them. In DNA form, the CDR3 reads TGTGCCAGCAGCGTAGCAGCGCGGGATAGGGATACGCAGTATTTT. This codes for CASSVAARDRDTQYF. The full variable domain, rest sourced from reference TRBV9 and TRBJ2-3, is DSGVTQTPKHLITATGQRVTLRCSPRSGDLSVYWYQQSLDQGLQFLIQYYNGEERAKGNILERFSAQQFPDLHSELNLSSLELGDSALYFCASSVAARDRDTQYFGPGTRLTVL.

The DNA of the CDR3 is TGTGCCAGTAGCCAAAGACAGGGGCAGGTGTGGACCCAGTACTTC. Its translation is CASSQRQGQVWTQYF. The V gene is TRBV19, the J gene TRBJ2-5; TRBD1 agrees at 8 bases. CDR1 is LNHDA and CDR2 is SQIVND in the germline V gene (reference sequence). V lost 6 bases to trimming and J lost 7 bases; unmatched junction nucleotides: 13. The CDR3 is 15 residues long.

The CDR3 bases are TGTGCCAGCAGGTCGGACAGGACGCCCTACGAGCAGTACTTC. This encodes CASRSDRTPYEQYF. V usage is TRBV11-1 and J usage is TRBJ2-7; 7 bases are a match to TRBD1. Unmatched junction bases numbered 7, after V lost 6 bases and J lost 2 bases. Germline V lookup: CDR1 SGHAT, CDR2 FQDESV (reference sequence). This CDR3 is built from 14 residues.

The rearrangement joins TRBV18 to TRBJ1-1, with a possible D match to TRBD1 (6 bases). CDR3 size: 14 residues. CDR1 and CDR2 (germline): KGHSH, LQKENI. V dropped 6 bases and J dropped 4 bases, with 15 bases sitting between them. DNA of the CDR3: TGTGCCAGCTCCTGGGACATGACGGGCACTGAAGCTTTCTTT. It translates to CASSWDMTGTEAFF.

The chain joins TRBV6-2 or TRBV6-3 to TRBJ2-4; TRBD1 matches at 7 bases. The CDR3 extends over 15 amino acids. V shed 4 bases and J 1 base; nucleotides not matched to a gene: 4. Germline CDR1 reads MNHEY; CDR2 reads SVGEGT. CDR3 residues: CASSSSQGAKNIQYF. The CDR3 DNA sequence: TGTGCCAGCAGTTCGTCACAGGGGGCCAAAAACATTCAGTACTTC.

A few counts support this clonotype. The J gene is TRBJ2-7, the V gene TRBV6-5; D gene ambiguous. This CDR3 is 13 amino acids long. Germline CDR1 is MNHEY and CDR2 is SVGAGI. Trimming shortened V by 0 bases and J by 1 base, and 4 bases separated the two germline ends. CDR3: CASSYSVSYEQYF. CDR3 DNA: TGTGCCAGCAGTTACTCAGTGTCCTACGAGCAGTACTTC.

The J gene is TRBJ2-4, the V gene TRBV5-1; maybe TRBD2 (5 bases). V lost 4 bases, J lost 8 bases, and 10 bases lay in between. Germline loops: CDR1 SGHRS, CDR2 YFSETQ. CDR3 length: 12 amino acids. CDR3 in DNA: TGCGCCAGCAGCCTATTCGGGGACATTCAGTACTTC. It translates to CASSLFGDIQYF.

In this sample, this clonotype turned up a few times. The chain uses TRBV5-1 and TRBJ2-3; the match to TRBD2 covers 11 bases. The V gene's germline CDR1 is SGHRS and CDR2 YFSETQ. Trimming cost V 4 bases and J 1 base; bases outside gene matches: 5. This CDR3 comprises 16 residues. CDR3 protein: CASSTSGRLGTDTQYF. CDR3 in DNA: TGCGCCAGCAGCACTAGCGGGAGACTCGGCACAGATACGCAGTATTTT.

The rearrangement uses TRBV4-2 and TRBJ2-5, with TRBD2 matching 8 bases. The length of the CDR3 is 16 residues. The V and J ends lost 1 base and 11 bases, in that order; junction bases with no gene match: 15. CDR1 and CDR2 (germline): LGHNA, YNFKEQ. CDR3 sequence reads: CASSQGPGGPGNEQYF. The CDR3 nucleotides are TGTGCCAGCAGCCAAGGGCCGGGAGGGCCGGGGAATGAGCAGTACTTC.